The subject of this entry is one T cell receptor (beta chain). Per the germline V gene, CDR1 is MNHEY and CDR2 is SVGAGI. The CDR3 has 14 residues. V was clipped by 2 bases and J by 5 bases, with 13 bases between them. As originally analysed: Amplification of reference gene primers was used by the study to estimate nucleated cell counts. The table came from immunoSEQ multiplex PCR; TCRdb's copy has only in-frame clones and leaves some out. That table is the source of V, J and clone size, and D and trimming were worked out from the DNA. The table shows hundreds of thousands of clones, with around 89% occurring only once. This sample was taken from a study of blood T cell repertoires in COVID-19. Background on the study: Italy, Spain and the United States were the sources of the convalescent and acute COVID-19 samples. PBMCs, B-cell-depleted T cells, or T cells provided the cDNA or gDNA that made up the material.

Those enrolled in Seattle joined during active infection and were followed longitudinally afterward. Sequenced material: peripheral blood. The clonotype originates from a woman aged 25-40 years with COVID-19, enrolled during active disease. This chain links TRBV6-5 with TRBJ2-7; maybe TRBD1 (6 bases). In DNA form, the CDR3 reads TGTGCCAGCAGTTACGTCAGGGGATCTGACGAGCAGTACTTC. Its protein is CASSYVRGSDEQYF.